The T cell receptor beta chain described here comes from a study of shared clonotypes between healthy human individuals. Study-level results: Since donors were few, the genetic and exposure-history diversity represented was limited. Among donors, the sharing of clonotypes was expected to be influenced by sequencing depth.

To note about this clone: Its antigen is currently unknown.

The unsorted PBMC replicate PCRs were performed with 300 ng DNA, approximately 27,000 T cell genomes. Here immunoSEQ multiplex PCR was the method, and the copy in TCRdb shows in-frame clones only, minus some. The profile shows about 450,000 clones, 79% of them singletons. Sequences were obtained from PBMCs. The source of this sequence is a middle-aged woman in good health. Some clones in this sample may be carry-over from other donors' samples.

CDR3 nucleotides: TGTGCCAGCAGCTTGGGGCAGGGGGCCTGGAGCACTGAAGCTTTCTTT. This encodes CASSLGQGAWSTEAFF. The chain has TRBV5-6 and TRBJ1-1; 8 nucleotides line up with TRBD1. Germline CDR1 and CDR2: SGHDT and YYEEEE. This CDR3 has 16 residues. The V and J ends lost 0 bases and 4 bases, in that order; junction bases with no gene match: 8.